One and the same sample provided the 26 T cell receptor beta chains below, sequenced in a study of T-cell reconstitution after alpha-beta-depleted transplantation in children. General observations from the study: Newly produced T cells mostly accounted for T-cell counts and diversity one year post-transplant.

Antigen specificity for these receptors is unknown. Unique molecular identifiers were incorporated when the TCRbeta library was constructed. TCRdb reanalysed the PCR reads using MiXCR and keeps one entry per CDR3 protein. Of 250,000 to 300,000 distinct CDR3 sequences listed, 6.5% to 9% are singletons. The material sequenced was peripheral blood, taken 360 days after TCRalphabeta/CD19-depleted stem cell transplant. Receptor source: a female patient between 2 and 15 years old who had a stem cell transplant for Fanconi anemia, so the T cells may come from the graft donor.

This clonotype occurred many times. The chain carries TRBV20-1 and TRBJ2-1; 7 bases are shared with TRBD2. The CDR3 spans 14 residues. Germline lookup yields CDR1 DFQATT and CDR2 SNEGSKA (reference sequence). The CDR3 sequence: CSSTRGDPRDEQFF. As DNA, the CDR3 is TGCAGCTCCACCCGGGGGGACCCGCGGGATGAGCAGTTCTTC.

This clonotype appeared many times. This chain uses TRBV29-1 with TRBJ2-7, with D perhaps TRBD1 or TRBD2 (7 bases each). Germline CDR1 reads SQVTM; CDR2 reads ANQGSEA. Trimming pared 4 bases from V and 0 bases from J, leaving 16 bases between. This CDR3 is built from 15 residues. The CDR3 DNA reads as TGCAGCGTTGCATGGGGGGGGACAGTCTCCTACGAGCAGTACTTC. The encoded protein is CSVAWGGTVSYEQYF.

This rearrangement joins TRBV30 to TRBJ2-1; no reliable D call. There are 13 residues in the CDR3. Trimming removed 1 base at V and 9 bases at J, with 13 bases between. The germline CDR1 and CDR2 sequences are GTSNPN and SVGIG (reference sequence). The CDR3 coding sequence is TGTGCCTGGAGTGCCCGACTGGTCGGTGAGCAGTTCTTC. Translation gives CAWSARLVGEQFF.

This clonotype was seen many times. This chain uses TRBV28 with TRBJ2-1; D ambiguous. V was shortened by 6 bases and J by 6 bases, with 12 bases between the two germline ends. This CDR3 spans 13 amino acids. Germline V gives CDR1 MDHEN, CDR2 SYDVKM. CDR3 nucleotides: TGTGCCAGCAGCGCGAGTCGGCTCAATGAGCAGTTCTTC. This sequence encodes CASSASRLNEQFF.

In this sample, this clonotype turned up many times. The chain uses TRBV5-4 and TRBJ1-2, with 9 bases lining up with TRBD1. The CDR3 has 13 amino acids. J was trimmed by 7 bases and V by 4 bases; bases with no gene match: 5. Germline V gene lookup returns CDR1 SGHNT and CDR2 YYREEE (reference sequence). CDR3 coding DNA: TGTGCCAGCAGCATGGGACAGGGAGGTGGCTACACCTTC. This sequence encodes CASSMGQGGGYTF.

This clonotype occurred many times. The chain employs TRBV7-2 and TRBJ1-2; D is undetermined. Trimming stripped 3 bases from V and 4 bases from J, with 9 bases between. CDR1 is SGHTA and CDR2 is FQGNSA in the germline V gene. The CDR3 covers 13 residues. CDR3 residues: CASSLGGIYGYTF. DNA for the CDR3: TGTGCCAGCAGCTTGGGAGGGATCTATGGCTACACCTTC.

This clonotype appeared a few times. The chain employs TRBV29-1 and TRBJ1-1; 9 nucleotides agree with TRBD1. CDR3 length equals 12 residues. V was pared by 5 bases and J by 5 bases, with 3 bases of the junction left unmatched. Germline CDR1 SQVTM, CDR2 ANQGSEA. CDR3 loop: CSVPGQGTEAFF. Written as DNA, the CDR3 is TGCAGCGTTCCAGGACAGGGGACTGAAGCTTTCTTT. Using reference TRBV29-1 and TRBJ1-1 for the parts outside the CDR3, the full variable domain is SAVISQKPSRDICQRGTSLTIQCQVDSQVTMMFWYRQQPGQSLTLIATANQGSEATYESGFVIDKFPISRPNLTFSTLTVSNMSPEDSSIYLCSVPGQGTEAFFGQGTRLTVV.

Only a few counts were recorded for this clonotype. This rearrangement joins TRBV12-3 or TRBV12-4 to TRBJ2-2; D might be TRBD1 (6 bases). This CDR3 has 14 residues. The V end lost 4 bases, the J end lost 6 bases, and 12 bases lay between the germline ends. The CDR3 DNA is TGTGCCAGCAGTTCAGGGGTTTGGTCCGGGGAGCTGTTTTTT. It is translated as CASSSGVWSGELFF.

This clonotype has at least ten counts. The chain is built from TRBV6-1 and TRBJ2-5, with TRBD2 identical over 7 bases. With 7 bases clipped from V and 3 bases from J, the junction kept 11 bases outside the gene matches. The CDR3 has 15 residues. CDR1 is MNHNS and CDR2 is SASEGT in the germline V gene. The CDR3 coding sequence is TGTGCCAGCAACCCGGGCGGGAGTTACGAAGAGACCCAGTACTTC. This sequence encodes CASNPGGSYEETQYF.

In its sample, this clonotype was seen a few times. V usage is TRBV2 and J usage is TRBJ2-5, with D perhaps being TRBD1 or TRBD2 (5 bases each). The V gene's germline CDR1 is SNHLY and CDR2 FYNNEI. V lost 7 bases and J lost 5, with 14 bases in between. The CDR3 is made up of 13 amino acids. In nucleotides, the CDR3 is TGTGCCAGCAAGGGGACCCTCCAGGAGACCCAGTACTTC. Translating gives CASKGTLQETQYF.

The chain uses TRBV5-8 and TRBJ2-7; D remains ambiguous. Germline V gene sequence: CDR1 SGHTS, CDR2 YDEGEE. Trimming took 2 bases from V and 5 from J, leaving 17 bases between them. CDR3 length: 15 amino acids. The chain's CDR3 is CASSLFGPHSNEQYF. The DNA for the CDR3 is TGTGCCAGCAGCTTATTTGGGCCTCATTCGAACGAGCAGTACTTC.

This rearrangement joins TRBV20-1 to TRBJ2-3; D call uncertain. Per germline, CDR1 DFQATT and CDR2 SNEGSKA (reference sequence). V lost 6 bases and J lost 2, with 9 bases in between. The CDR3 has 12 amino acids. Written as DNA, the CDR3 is TGCAGTGCCACAACCATCACAGATACGCAGTATTTT. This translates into CSATTITDTQYF.

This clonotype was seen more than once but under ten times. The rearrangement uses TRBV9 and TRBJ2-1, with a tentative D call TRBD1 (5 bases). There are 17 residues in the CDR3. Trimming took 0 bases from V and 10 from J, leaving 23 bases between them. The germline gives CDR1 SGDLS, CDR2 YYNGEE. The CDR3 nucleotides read TGTGCCAGCAGCGTAGGCGCCAAGGGGTTTGGTTCAATCGAGCAGTTCTTC. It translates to CASSVGAKGFGSIEQFF. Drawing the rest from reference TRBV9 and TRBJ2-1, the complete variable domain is DSGVTQTPKHLITATGQRVTLRCSPRSGDLSVYWYQQSLDQGLQFLIQYYNGEERAKGNILERFSAQQFPDLHSELNLSSLELGDSALYFCASSVGAKGFGSIEQFFGPGTRLTVL.

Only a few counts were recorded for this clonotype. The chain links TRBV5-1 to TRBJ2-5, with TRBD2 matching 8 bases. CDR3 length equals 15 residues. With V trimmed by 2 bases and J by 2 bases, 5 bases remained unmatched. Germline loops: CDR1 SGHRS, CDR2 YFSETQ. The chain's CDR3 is CASSLWASGQETQYF. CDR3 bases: TGCGCCAGCAGCTTATGGGCTAGCGGGCAAGAGACCCAGTACTTC.

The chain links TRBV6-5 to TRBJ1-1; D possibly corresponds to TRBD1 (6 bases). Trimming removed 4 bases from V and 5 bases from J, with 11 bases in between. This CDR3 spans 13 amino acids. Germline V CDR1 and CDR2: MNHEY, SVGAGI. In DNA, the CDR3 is TGTGCCAGCAGTTGGGCAGGGGCTACTGAAGCTTTCTTT. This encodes CASSWAGATEAFF.

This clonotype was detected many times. The CDR3 DNA sequence: TGTGCCAGCAGCCCCGGACCGTCCTACAATGAGCAGTTCTTC. This sequence encodes CASSPGPSYNEQFF. V is TRBV11-3 and J is TRBJ2-1; D is undetermined. The CDR3 runs 14 residues. V lost 5 bases to trimming and J lost 1 base, with 9 bases between them. The germline gives CDR1 SGHNT, CDR2 YENEEA. Variable domain in full (rest from reference TRBV11-3 and TRBJ2-1): EAGVVQSPRYKIIEKKQPVAFWCNPISGHNTLYWYLQNLGQGPELLIRYENEEAVDDSQLPKDRFSAERLKGVDSTLKIQPAELGDSAVYLCASSPGPSYNEQFFGPGTRLTVL.

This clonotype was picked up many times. The CDR3: CASSRSGAYEQYF. The CDR3 nucleotides read TGCGCCAGCAGTCGTAGCGGTGCCTACGAGCAGTACTTC. The chain links TRBV5-1 to TRBJ2-7; TRBD2 might be the D (6 bases). V lost 5 bases, J lost 2 bases, and 11 bases lay in between. This CDR3 contains 13 residues. The V gene's germline CDR1 is SGHRS and CDR2 YFSETQ.

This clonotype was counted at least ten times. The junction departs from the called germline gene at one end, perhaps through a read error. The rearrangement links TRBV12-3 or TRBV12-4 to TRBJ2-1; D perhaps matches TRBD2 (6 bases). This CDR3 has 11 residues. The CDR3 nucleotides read TGTGCCAGCATCGCCCCTCAACGGGGGAGCTTC. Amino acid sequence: CASIAPQRGSF.

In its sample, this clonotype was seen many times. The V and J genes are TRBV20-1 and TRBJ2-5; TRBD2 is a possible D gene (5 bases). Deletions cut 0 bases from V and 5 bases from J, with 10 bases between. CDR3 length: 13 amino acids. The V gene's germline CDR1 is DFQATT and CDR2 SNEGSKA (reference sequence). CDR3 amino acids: CSARERGEETQYF. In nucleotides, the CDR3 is TGCAGTGCTAGAGAACGGGGTGAGGAGACCCAGTACTTC.

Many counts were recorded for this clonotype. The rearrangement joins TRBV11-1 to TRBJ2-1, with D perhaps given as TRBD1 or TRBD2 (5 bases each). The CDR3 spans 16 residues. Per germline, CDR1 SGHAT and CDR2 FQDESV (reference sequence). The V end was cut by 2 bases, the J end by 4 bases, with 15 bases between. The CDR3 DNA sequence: TGTGCCAGCAGCTTAAGGTCCGGGACGGCTTACAATGAGCAGTTCTTC. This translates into CASSLRSGTAYNEQFF.

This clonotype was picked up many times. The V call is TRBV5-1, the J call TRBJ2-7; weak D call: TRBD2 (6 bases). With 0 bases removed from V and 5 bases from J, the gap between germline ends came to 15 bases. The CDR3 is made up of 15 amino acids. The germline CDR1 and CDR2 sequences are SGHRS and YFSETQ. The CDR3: CASSLVSASVHEQYF. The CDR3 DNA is TGCGCCAGCAGCTTGGTGTCGGCTAGCGTTCACGAGCAGTACTTC. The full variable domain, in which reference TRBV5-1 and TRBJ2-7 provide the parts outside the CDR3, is KAGVTQTPRYLIKTRGQQVTLSCSPISGHRSVSWYQQTPGQGLQFLFEYFSETQRNKGNFPGRFSGRQFSNSRSEMNVSTLELGDSALYLCASSLVSASVHEQYFGPGTRLTVT.

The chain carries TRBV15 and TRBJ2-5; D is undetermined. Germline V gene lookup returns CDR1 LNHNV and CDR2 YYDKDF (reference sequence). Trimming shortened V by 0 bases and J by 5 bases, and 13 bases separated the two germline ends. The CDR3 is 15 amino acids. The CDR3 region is CATSRDPRRSETQYF. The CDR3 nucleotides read TGTGCCACCAGCAGAGATCCGCGCCGCTCCGAGACCCAGTACTTC.

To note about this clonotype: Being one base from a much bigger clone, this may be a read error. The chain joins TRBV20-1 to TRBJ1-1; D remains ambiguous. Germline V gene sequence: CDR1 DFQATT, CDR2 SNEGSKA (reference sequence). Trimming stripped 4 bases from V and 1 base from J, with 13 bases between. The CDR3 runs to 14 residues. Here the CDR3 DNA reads TGCAGTGCTATAGAGGGTGAGGGGAACACTGAAGCTTTCTTT. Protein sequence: CSAIEGEGNTEAFF.

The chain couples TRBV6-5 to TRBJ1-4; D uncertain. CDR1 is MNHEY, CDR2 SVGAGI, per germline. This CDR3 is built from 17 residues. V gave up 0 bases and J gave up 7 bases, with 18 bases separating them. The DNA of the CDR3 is TGTGCCAGCAGTTACTCAGGGAAGATTGGATATGTTGAAAAACTGTTTTTT. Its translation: CASSYSGKIGYVEKLFF.

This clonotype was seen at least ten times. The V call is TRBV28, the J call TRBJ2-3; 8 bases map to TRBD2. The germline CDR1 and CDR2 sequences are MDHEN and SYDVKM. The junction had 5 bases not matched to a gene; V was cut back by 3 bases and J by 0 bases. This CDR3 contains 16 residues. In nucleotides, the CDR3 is TGTGCCAGCAGTTTGCCCCCGGGAGGGAGCACAGATACGCAGTATTTT. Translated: CASSLPPGGSTDTQYF.

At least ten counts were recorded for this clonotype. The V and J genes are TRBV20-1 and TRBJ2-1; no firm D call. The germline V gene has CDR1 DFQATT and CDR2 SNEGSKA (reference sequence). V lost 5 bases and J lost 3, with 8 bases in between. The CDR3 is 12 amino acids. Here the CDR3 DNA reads TGCAGTGCTGAGCCCTTCTACAATGAGCAGTTCTTC. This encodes CSAEPFYNEQFF.